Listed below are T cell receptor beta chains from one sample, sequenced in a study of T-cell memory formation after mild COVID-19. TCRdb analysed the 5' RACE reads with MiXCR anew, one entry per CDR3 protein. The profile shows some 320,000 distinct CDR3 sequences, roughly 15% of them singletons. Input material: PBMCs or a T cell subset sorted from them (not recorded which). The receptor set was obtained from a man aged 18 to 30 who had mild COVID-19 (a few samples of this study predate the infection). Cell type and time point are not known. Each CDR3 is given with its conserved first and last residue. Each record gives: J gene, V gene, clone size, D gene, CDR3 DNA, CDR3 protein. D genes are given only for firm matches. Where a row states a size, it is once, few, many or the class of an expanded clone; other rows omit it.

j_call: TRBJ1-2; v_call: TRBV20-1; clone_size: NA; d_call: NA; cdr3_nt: TGCAGTGCCCCGGCTACGGATAACTATGGCTACACCTTC; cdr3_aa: CSAPATDNYGYTF
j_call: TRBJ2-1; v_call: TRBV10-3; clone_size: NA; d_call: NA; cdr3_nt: TGTGCCATCAAAGGCGCGGGAACAGACCGACCCTCCTACAATGAGCAGTTCTTC; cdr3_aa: CAIKGAGTDRPSYNEQFF
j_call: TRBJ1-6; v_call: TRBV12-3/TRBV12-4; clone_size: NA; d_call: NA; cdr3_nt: TGTGCCAGCAGCCCCGGGTTCAGCAGGGCTAGAGCACCCCTCCACTTT; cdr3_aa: CASSPGFSRARAPLHF
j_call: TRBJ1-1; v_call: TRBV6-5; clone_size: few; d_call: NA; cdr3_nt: TGTGCCAGCAGTTCCCCCATGGGGACTGAAGCTTTCTTT; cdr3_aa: CASSSPMGTEAFF
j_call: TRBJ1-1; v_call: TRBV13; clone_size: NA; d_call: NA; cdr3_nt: TGTGCCAGTAGGGTTGGACTGAACACTGAAGCTTTCTTT; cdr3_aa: CASRVGLNTEAFF
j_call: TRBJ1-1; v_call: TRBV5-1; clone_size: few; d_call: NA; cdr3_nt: TGCGCCAGCAGCTCGACGGTCATGAACACTGAAGCTTTCTTT; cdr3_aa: CASSSTVMNTEAFF
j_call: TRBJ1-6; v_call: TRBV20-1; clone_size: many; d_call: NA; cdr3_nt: TGCAGTGCGATGGACCTCGGGCCGTTGGGACCCCTCCACTTT; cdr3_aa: CSAMDLGPLGPLHF
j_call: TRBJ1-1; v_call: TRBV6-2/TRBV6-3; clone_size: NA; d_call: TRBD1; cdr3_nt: TGTGCCAGCAGCTCCGGACAGGGGAAGACTGAAGCTTTCTTT; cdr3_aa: CASSSGQGKTEAFF
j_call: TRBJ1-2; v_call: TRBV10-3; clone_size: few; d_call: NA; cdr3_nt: TGTGCCATCAGAAACCGGGAACAGAAACACTTTTATGGCTACACCTTC; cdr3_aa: CAIRNREQKHFYGYTF
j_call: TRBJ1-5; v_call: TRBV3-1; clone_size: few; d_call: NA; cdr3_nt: TGTGCCAGCAGCCAGGGGGAAAGCAATCAGCCCCAGCATTTT; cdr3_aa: CASSQGESNQPQHF
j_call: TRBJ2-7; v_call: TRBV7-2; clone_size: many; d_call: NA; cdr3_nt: TGTGCCAGCAGCTTATCGGCTGCGCTGCCCTACGAGCAGTACTTC; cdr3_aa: CASSLSAALPYEQYF
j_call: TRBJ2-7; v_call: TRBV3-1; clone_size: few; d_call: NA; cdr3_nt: TGTGCCAGCAGCCAAGATCCCCAGAGCTACGAGCAGTACTTC; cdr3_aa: CASSQDPQSYEQYF
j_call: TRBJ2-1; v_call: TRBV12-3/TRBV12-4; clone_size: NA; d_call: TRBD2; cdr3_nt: TGTGCCAGCATACCGGGACTAGCCTACAATGAGCAGTTCTTC; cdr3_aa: CASIPGLAYNEQFF
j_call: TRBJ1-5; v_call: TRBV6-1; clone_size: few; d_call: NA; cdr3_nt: TGTGCCAGCAGTGATTCGCAGGGACAGCATTTT; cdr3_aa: CASSDSQGQHF
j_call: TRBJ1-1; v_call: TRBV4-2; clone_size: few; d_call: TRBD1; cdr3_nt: TGTGCCAGCAGCCTCTTGGGACAGACAGTCGCTGAAGCTTTCTTT; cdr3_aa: CASSLLGQTVAEAFF
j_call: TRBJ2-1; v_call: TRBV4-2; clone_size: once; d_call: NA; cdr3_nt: TGTGCCAGCAGCCAAGAATACGTAGGGTATGAGCAGTTCTTC; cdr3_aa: CASSQEYVGYEQFF
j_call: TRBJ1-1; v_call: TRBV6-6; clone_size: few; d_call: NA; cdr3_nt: TGTGCCAGCAGTTACTCGAGTAGTGGAAACGCTGAAGCTTTCTTT; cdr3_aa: CASSYSSSGNAEAFF
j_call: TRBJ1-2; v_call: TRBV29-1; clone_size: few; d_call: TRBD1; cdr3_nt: TGCAGCGTTGAGACAGGGGGGTATGGCTACACCTTC; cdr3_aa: CSVETGGYGYTF
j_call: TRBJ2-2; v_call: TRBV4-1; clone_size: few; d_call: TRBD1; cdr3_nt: TGCGCCAGCTGCTGGGGTCAGGGGGCCGGGGAGCTGTTTTTT; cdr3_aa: CASCWGQGAGELFF
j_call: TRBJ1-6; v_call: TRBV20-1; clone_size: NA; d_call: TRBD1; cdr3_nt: TGCAGTGCTAGAGTGGGGGGGACAGGGAATTCACCCCTCCACTTT; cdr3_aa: CSARVGGTGNSPLHF
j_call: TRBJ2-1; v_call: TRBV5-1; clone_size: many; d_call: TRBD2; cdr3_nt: TGCGCCAGCAGCTCGGTCGGGGGGGCCGAGTACGGCTCCTACAATGAGCAGTTCTTC; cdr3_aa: CASSSVGGAEYGSYNEQFF
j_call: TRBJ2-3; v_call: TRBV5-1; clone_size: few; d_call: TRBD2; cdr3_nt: TGCGCCAGCAGCACCCTAGCGGGGGACCCTTCAAGCACAGATACGCAGTATTTT; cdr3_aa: CASSTLAGDPSSTDTQYF
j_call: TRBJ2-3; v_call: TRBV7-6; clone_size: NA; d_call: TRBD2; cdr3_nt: TGTGCCAGCAGCTTTAGCGGGGGGGCGGCAGATACGCAGTATTTT; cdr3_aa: CASSFSGGAADTQYF
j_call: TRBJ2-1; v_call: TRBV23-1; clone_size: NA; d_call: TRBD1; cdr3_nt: TGCGCCAGCAGTCCTTACCCCAGAGGGGAGAGGGGGCACGGCTGCGAGCAGTTCTTC; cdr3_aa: CASSPYPRGERGHGCEQFF